The rows below give T cell receptor beta chains drawn from one sample of a study of cytomegalovirus exposure and HLA in healthy donors. Repertoires were generated with immunoSEQ multiplex PCR, while TCRdb's copy carries only in-frame clones and drops some. This table has 200,000 to 250,000 clones, 75% to 90% appearing once. Sequencing was carried out using PBMCs. The receptors here all came from a woman under 30 in good health and CMV-seronegative. Each CDR3 is given with its conserved first and last residue. The D gene is left open where the match is weak. The size entry is marked missing in some rows and otherwise reads once, few, many or a size class.

v_call: TRBV27
j_call: TRBJ1-2
clone_size: NA
d_call: NA
cdr3_aa: CASSLDRRLNYGYTF
cdr3_nt: TGTGCCAGCAGTTTGGACAGAAGACTTAACTATGGCTACACCTTC

v_call: TRBV30
j_call: TRBJ1-2
clone_size: NA
d_call: TRBD1
cdr3_aa: CAWGTGPYGYTF
cdr3_nt: TGTGCCTGGGGGACAGGGCCCTATGGCTACACCTTC

v_call: TRBV2
j_call: TRBJ1-1
clone_size: once
d_call: NA
cdr3_aa: CARGRAGGTEAFF
cdr3_nt: TGTGCCAGAGGTCGGGCGGGGGGTACTGAAGCTTTCTTT

v_call: TRBV7-6
j_call: TRBJ1-4
clone_size: NA
d_call: NA
cdr3_aa: CASSPSGPRNEKLFF
cdr3_nt: TGTGCCAGCAGCCCGTCTGGTCCCCGCAATGAAAAACTGTTTTTT

v_call: TRBV6-5
j_call: TRBJ2-3
clone_size: few
d_call: NA
cdr3_aa: CASTERGTRDTQYF
cdr3_nt: TGTGCCAGCACGGAGAGGGGCACACGGGATACGCAGTATTTT

v_call: TRBV5-1
j_call: TRBJ2-2
clone_size: NA
d_call: TRBD2
cdr3_aa: CASSGSGTSRAGELFF
cdr3_nt: TGCGCCAGCAGCGGTTCCGGGACTAGCCGGGCCGGGGAGCTGTTTTTT

v_call: TRBV6-5
j_call: TRBJ1-1
clone_size: NA
d_call: TRBD1
cdr3_aa: CASSYSGQGTTEAFF
cdr3_nt: TGTGCCAGCAGTTACTCGGGACAGGGGACAACTGAAGCTTTCTTT

v_call: TRBV14
j_call: TRBJ1-1
clone_size: once
d_call: NA
cdr3_aa: CASSPGRDTEAFF
cdr3_nt: TGTGCCAGCAGCCCTGGACGCGACACTGAAGCTTTCTTT

v_call: TRBV5-1
j_call: TRBJ1-2
clone_size: few
d_call: NA
cdr3_aa: CASTGGQPGVYGYTF
cdr3_nt: TGCGCCAGCACCGGGGGTCAACCCGGAGTCTATGGCTACACCTTC

v_call: TRBV2
j_call: TRBJ2-3
clone_size: NA
d_call: NA
cdr3_aa: CASKSGSTDTQYF
cdr3_nt: TGTGCCAGCAAGAGCGGCAGCACAGATACGCAGTATTTT

v_call: TRBV27
j_call: TRBJ1-4
clone_size: NA
d_call: NA
cdr3_aa: CASSPGGGDNEKLFF
cdr3_nt: TGTGCCAGCAGTCCCGGGGGGGGCGATAATGAAAAACTGTTTTTT

v_call: TRBV7-9
j_call: TRBJ1-1
clone_size: NA
d_call: NA
cdr3_aa: CASSLKGGGTEAFF
cdr3_nt: TGTGCCAGCAGCTTAAAGGGAGGTGGCACTGAAGCTTTCTTT

v_call: TRBV9
j_call: TRBJ2-5
clone_size: NA
d_call: TRBD2
cdr3_aa: CASSGGGGAGETQYF
cdr3_nt: TGTGCCAGCAGCGGCGGCGGGGGGGCCGGAGAGACCCAGTACTTC

v_call: TRBV5-6
j_call: TRBJ2-7
clone_size: NA
d_call: NA
cdr3_aa: CASSLGGTHYEQYF
cdr3_nt: TGTGCCAGCAGCTTGGGAGGGACACATTACGAGCAGTACTTC

v_call: TRBV2
j_call: TRBJ1-2
clone_size: few
d_call: NA
cdr3_aa: CASSEQGDYTF
cdr3_nt: TGTGCCAGCAGCGAACAAGGGGACTACACCTTC

v_call: TRBV29-1
j_call: TRBJ2-1
clone_size: NA
d_call: NA
cdr3_aa: CSVEGGAGHEQFF
cdr3_nt: TGCAGCGTTGAAGGAGGGGCTGGCCATGAGCAGTTCTTC

v_call: TRBV27
j_call: TRBJ2-4
clone_size: NA
d_call: NA
cdr3_aa: CASSPRVLRAKNIQYF
cdr3_nt: TGTGCCAGCAGTCCGCGGGTTTTAAGGGCCAAAAACATTCAGTACTTC

v_call: TRBV9
j_call: TRBJ2-7
clone_size: few
d_call: NA
cdr3_aa: CASSVSGGIYEQYF
cdr3_nt: TGTGCCAGCAGCGTATCTGGGGGTATCTACGAGCAGTACTTC

v_call: TRBV29-1
j_call: TRBJ1-2
clone_size: NA
d_call: TRBD1
cdr3_aa: CSVLGTVNYGYTF
cdr3_nt: TGCAGCGTTTTGGGGACAGTTAACTATGGCTACACCTTC

v_call: TRBV11-3
j_call: TRBJ2-5
clone_size: NA
d_call: NA
cdr3_aa: CASSLSYRETQYF
cdr3_nt: TGTGCCAGCAGCTTATCTTATCGAGAGACCCAGTACTTC

v_call: TRBV4-1
j_call: TRBJ2-7
clone_size: NA
d_call: TRBD2
cdr3_aa: CASSQQNLAGGPDEQYF
cdr3_nt: TGCGCCAGCAGCCAACAGAACTTAGCGGGAGGGCCCGACGAGCAGTACTTC

v_call: TRBV5-6
j_call: TRBJ1-5
clone_size: NA
d_call: NA
cdr3_aa: CASSLGGGDQPQHF
cdr3_nt: TGTGCCAGCAGCTTGGGCGGCGGAGATCAGCCCCAGCATTTT

v_call: TRBV27
j_call: TRBJ1-2
clone_size: NA
d_call: TRBD1
cdr3_aa: CASSSGQGAVYGYTF
cdr3_nt: TGTGCCAGCAGTTCCGGACAGGGGGCGGTCTATGGCTACACCTTC

v_call: TRBV6-5
j_call: TRBJ1-4
clone_size: NA
d_call: TRBD1
cdr3_aa: CASSYSTGGREKLFF
cdr3_nt: TGTGCCAGCAGTTACTCGACAGGGGGGAGGGAAAAACTGTTTTTT

v_call: TRBV6-1
j_call: TRBJ2-1
clone_size: NA
d_call: NA
cdr3_aa: CASSVLAGYEQFF
cdr3_nt: TGTGCCAGCAGTGTTCTAGCCGGTTATGAGCAGTTCTTC

v_call: TRBV5-6
j_call: TRBJ1-5
clone_size: NA
d_call: NA
cdr3_aa: CASSLGGTSNQPQHF
cdr3_nt: TGTGCCAGCAGCTTGGGGGGAACCAGCAATCAGCCCCAGCATTTT

v_call: TRBV19
j_call: TRBJ1-5
clone_size: once
d_call: NA
cdr3_aa: CASSIGRSSNQPQHF
cdr3_nt: TGTGCCAGTAGTATTGGCAGATCTAGCAATCAGCCCCAGCATTTT

v_call: TRBV5-6
j_call: TRBJ2-7
clone_size: NA
d_call: TRBD1
cdr3_aa: CASSLPSGGRVEQYF
cdr3_nt: TGTGCCAGCAGCTTGCCATCAGGGGGAAGAGTCGAGCAGTACTTC

v_call: TRBV15
j_call: TRBJ2-1
clone_size: once
d_call: NA
cdr3_aa: CATSGGGRHEQFF
cdr3_nt: TGTGCCACCAGTGGGGGTGGGCGCCATGAGCAGTTCTTC

v_call: TRBV15
j_call: TRBJ1-5
clone_size: NA
d_call: NA
cdr3_aa: CATSRGAGVNQPQHF
cdr3_nt: TGTGCCACCAGCAGAGGGGCCGGGGTCAATCAGCCCCAGCATTTT

v_call: TRBV27
j_call: TRBJ1-2
clone_size: NA
d_call: NA
cdr3_aa: CASSPTQSYGYTF
cdr3_nt: TGTGCCAGCAGTCCGACTCAGTCTTATGGCTACACCTTC

v_call: TRBV15
j_call: TRBJ2-1
clone_size: NA
d_call: NA
cdr3_aa: CATSRRVILEQFF
cdr3_nt: TGTGCCACCAGCAGAAGGGTCATTCTTGAGCAGTTCTTC

v_call: TRBV18
j_call: TRBJ1-1
clone_size: NA
d_call: NA
cdr3_aa: CASSPLGRGTTEAFF
cdr3_nt: TGTGCCAGCTCACCACTTGGGAGAGGGACCACTGAAGCTTTCTTT

v_call: TRBV27
j_call: TRBJ2-6
clone_size: NA
d_call: NA
cdr3_aa: CASRRGGSSGANVLTF
cdr3_nt: TGTGCCAGCAGACGTGGCGGAAGCTCTGGGGCCAACGTCCTGACTTTC

v_call: TRBV11-2
j_call: TRBJ1-1
clone_size: NA
d_call: NA
cdr3_aa: CASTRRENTEAFF
cdr3_nt: TGTGCCAGCACCCGTCGAGAGAACACTGAAGCTTTCTTT

v_call: TRBV5-1
j_call: TRBJ2-7
clone_size: NA
d_call: TRBD1
cdr3_aa: CASTLFAGGSNEQYF
cdr3_nt: TGCGCCAGCACCCTGTTTGCAGGGGGATCAAACGAGCAGTACTTC

v_call: TRBV27
j_call: TRBJ2-1
clone_size: once
d_call: NA
cdr3_aa: CASSPRRNSPYNEQFF
cdr3_nt: TGTGCCAGCAGTCCCCGACGGAACTCTCCCTACAATGAGCAGTTCTTC

v_call: TRBV10-3
j_call: TRBJ1-2
clone_size: NA
d_call: TRBD1
cdr3_aa: CAISERTGGRDGYTF
cdr3_nt: TGTGCCATCAGTGAACGGACAGGGGGACGGGATGGCTACACCTTC

v_call: TRBV6-5
j_call: TRBJ1-1
clone_size: NA
d_call: NA
cdr3_aa: CASQTGGNTEAFF
cdr3_nt: TGTGCCAGCCAGACTGGGGGGAACACTGAAGCTTTCTTT

v_call: TRBV5-1
j_call: TRBJ2-1
clone_size: NA
d_call: NA
cdr3_aa: CASSGGNGQFF
cdr3_nt: TGCGCCAGCAGCGGGGGCAACGGGCAGTTCTTC

v_call: TRBV9
j_call: TRBJ2-5
clone_size: once
d_call: NA
cdr3_aa: CASSVGGQPQETQYF
cdr3_nt: TGTGCCAGCAGCGTAGGTGGACAGCCTCAAGAGACCCAGTACTTC

v_call: TRBV5-1
j_call: TRBJ2-3
clone_size: once
d_call: TRBD1
cdr3_aa: CASSSNRGSSTDTQYF
cdr3_nt: TGCGCCAGCAGCTCGAACAGGGGTTCTAGCACAGATACGCAGTATTTT

v_call: TRBV4-2
j_call: TRBJ1-3
clone_size: NA
d_call: TRBD1
cdr3_aa: CASSAYRGAGNTLYF
cdr3_nt: TGTGCCAGCAGCGCCTACAGGGGGGCTGGAAACACCTTATATTTT

v_call: TRBV7-6
j_call: TRBJ2-7
clone_size: NA
d_call: NA
cdr3_aa: CASSFRSNEQYF
cdr3_nt: TGTGCCAGCAGCTTCCGGAGTAACGAGCAGTACTTC

v_call: TRBV7-8
j_call: TRBJ1-1
clone_size: NA
d_call: NA
cdr3_aa: CASRPTMVETEAFF
cdr3_nt: TGTGCCAGCAGACCTACCATGGTTGAGACTGAAGCTTTCTTT

v_call: TRBV2
j_call: TRBJ1-3
clone_size: NA
d_call: NA
cdr3_aa: CASSFEGLGGNTIYF
cdr3_nt: TGTGCCAGCAGTTTCGAGGGGCTCGGGGGAAACACCATATATTTT